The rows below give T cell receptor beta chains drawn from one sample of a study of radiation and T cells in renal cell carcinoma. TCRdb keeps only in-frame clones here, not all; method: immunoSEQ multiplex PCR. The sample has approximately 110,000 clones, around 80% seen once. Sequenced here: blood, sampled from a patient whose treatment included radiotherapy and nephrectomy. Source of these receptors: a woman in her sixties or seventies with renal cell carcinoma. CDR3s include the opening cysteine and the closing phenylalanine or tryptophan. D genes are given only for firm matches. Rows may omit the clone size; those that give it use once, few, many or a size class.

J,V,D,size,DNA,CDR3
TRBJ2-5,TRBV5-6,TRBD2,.,TGTGCCAGCATCAACCAGCGGGGGAGACAAGAGACCCAGTACTTC,CASINQRGRQETQYF
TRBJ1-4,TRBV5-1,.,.,TGCGCCAGCAGCTTGGAGGGGGTCAAGAATGAAAAACTGTTTTTT,CASSLEGVKNEKLFF
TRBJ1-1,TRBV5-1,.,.,TGCGCCAGCAGCTTGATAGCAGAGAACACTGAAGCTTTCTTT,CASSLIAENTEAFF
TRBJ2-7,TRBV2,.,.,TGTGCCAGCAGGTGGACTGACGGCTCCTACGAGCAGTACTTC,CASRWTDGSYEQYF
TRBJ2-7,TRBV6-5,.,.,TGTGCCAGCAGTTACTCTTCTCGCGGGTCGACCTACGAGCAGTACTTC,CASSYSSRGSTYEQYF
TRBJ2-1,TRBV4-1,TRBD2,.,TGCGCCAGCAGCCAAGATGGGATAGCGGGGGGCGCCGGCTCCTACAATGAGCAGTTCTTC,CASSQDGIAGGAGSYNEQFF
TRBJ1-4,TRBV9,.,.,TGTGCCAGCAGTGAGGGGCATGGGGGTAATGAAAAACTGTTTTTT,CASSEGHGGNEKLFF
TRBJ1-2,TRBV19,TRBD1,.,TGTGCCAGTAGACCTACAGGGGGCGCCGGGGGCTACACCTTC,CASRPTGGAGGYTF
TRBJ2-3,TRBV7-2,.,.,TGTGCCAGCAGCTTAGTCGGAGCGGGTCACTCTTTTCCAGATACGCAGTATTTT,CASSLVGAGHSFPDTQYF
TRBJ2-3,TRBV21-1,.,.,TGTGCCAGCAGCAAACTGCGGGGGTACAGCACAGATACGCAGTATTTT,CASSKLRGYSTDTQYF
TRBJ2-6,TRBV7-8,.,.,TGTGCCAGCACCTTCAGACGGACATCTGGGGCCAACGTCCTGACTTTC,CASTFRRTSGANVLTF
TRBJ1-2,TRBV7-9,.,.,TGTGCCAGCAGCCCTAAGTCCCAGGGATCGGGTGGCTACACCTTC,CASSPKSQGSGGYTF
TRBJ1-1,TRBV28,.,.,TGTGCCAGCTCCAGACTCGGACAGGAAGCTTTCTTT,CASSRLGQEAFF
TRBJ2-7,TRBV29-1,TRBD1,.,TGCAGCGTCGTTATCCGGGACAGCTACGAGCAGTACTTC,CSVVIRDSYEQYF
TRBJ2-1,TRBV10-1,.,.,TGCGCCAGCGTACATTACAATGAGCAGTTCTTC,CASVHYNEQFF
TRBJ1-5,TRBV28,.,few,TGTGCCAGCACCAGGGTGGGAGGTCAGCCCCAGCATTTT,CASTRVGGQPQHF
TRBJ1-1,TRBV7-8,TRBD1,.,TGTGCCAGCAGCTTAGTGGGACAGGGTAATTTAGAAGCTTTCTTT,CASSLVGQGNLEAFF
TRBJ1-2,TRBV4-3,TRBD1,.,TGCGCCAGCAGCTCCGACAGGGTGGACTATGGCTACACCTTC,CASSSDRVDYGYTF
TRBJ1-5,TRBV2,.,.,TGTGCCAGCAGTGAAGACTTTGGCTCGCAGCCCCAGCATTTT,CASSEDFGSQPQHF
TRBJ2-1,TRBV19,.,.,TGTGCCAGTAGTATAACCGCATCCTACAATGAGCAGTTCTTC,CASSITASYNEQFF
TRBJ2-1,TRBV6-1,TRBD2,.,TGTGCCAGCAGTCCTCGGGAGGCTGAGCAGTTCTTC,CASSPREAEQFF
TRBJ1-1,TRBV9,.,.,TGTGCCAGCAGCGTGGGATGGGGAGTGAACACTGAAGCTTTCTTT,CASSVGWGVNTEAFF
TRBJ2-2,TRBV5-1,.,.,TGCGCCAGCAGACTGCCGGGGCCCGCCGGGGAGCTGTTTTTT,CASRLPGPAGELFF
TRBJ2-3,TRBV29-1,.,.,TGCAGCGTTGATGGTACAGGGTTGGGCAGTTTTAGCACAGATACGCAGTATTTT,CSVDGTGLGSFSTDTQYF
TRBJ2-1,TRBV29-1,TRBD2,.,TGCAGCGTAACGGGCGGGGGGGCCGGTGAGCAGTTCTTC,CSVTGGGAGEQFF
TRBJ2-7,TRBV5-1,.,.,TGCGCCAGCAGCTTGGCCGGGCTCGGGCAGGACGAGCAGTACTTC,CASSLAGLGQDEQYF
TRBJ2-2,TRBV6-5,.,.,TGTGCCAGCAGGTCCCCCGCAGACACCGGGGAGCTGTTTTTT,CASRSPADTGELFF
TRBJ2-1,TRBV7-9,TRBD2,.,TGTGCCAGCAGCTCCGCTAGCGGGAGGGCTTACAATGAGCAGTTCTTC,CASSSASGRAYNEQFF
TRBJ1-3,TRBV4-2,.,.,TGTGCCAGCAGCCATTATTCCCCCATGGGGACCATGATGAGCTCTGGAAACACCATATATTTT,CASSHYSPMGTMMSSGNTIYF
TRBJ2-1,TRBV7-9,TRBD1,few,TGTGCCAGCAGCTTCTGGAGGACAGGGGGCGGCGGTGAGCAGTTCTTC,CASSFWRTGGGGEQFF
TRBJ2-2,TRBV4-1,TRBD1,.,TGCGCCAGCAGCCAAGGGCAGGGGGTTAGCGGGGAGCTGTTTTTT,CASSQGQGVSGELFF
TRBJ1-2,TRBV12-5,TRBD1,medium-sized,TGTGCTAGTGGTTTGGGGACAGGGTTCGGGGGCTACACCTTC,CASGLGTGFGGYTF
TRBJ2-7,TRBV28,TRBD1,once,TGTGCCAGCAGGCCCGGGACAGGGGAGGCCTACGAGCAGTACTTC,CASRPGTGEAYEQYF
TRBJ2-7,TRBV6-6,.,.,TGTGCCAGCAGTTACTCTGAGGGGGGCCACGAGCAGTACTTC,CASSYSEGGHEQYF
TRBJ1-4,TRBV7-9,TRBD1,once,TGTGCCAGCAGTAGTGGGACAGGCCACCGAAGCCAAAAACTGTTTTTT,CASSSGTGHRSQKLFF
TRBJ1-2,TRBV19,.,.,TGTGCCAGTAGTATAACAGGAGCACTTTTCTATGGCTACACCTTC,CASSITGALFYGYTF
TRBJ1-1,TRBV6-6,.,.,TGTGCCAGCAGTTACGGGCGGTACACTGAAGCTTTCTTT,CASSYGRYTEAFF
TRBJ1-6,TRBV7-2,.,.,TGTGCCAGCAGCCCCGAAGGGTCGAAATCACCCCTCCACTTT,CASSPEGSKSPLHF
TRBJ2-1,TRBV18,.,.,TGTGCCAGCTCACCAGGCAGGGTCCGGGCCTCCTACAATGAGCAGTTCTTC,CASSPGRVRASYNEQFF
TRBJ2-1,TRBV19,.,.,TGTGCCAGCGAGAGACGGGGGCAGAATGAGCAGTTCTTC,CASERRGQNEQFF
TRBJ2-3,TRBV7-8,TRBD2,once,TGTGCCAGCAGCGCCTGGACTAGCGGGATGGGCGATACGCAGTATTTT,CASSAWTSGMGDTQYF
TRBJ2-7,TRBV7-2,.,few,TGTGCCAGCAGCCCACAGAACTACGAGCAGTACTTC,CASSPQNYEQYF